These 10 T cell receptor beta chains were sequenced from one sample in a study of OX40 agonist ivuxolimab in advanced cancers. Assay used: immunoSEQ multiplex PCR; TCRdb lists only in-frame clones, some missing. The sample records around 100,000 clones, 75% to 90% being singletons. Source: CD4+ or CD8+ T cells sorted from blood, taken in a trial of the OX40 agonist ivuxolimab. Every receptor here comes from an adult with an advanced solid tumor such as melanoma, head and neck, liver or kidney cancer.

The J gene is TRBJ2-5, the V gene TRBV28; 8 positions match TRBD2. The CDR3 covers 13 residues. The ends lost 7 bases at V and 3 bases at J; junction bases unmatched: 4. Germline V gene lookup returns CDR1 MDHEN and CDR2 SYDVKM. The CDR3 spells CASTPGGEETQYF. CDR3 nucleotides: TGTGCCAGCACCCCGGGGGGGGAAGAGACCCAGTACTTC. The full variable domain, completed using reference TRBV28 and TRBJ2-5, is DVKVTQSSRYLVKRTGEKVFLECVQDMDHENMFWYRQDPGLGLRLIYFSYDVKMKEKGDIPEGYSVSREKKERFSLILESASTNQTSMYLCASTPGGEETQYFGPGTRLLVL.

Only a few counts were recorded for this clone. Additional DNA sequences in this sample encode the identical CDR3. The chain recombines TRBV30 with TRBJ1-1; 7 bases are shared with TRBD1. Germline lookup yields CDR1 GTSNPN and CDR2 SVGIG (reference sequence). Trimming took 2 bases from V and 0 from J; bases not matched to a gene: 3. CDR3 length: 14 amino acids. Here the CDR3 DNA reads TGTGCCTGGAGTACGGGACAGCTGAACACTGAAGCTTTCTTT. Protein sequence: CAWSTGQLNTEAFF.

The chain combines TRBV29-1 with TRBJ2-3; D unresolved. This CDR3 has 10 residues. Looked up from germline, CDR1 is SQVTM and CDR2 is ANQGSEA. Between the trimmed V and J ends, which lost 4 bases and 6 bases, there was a span of 5 bases. In DNA, the CDR3 is TGCAGCGTTGGTCAGGATACGCAGTATTTT. Protein: CSVGQDTQYF.

This clone occurred once. The chain employs TRBV11-2 and TRBJ2-5, with 11 nucleotides matching TRBD2. The CDR3 covers 17 residues. The V gene end was trimmed by 5 bases and the J gene end by 4 bases; junction bases not matched to a gene: 12. Germline CDR1 reads SGHAT; CDR2 reads FQNNGV. CDR3 sequence: CASSQFGLAGGGETQYF. The CDR3, as DNA: TGTGCCAGCAGCCAGTTCGGTTTAGCGGGAGGGGGAGAGACCCAGTACTTC.

The rearrangement links TRBV11-2 to TRBJ2-2; a possible D gene is TRBD1 (6 bases). The CDR3 sequence is 14 residues long. Germline CDR1 and CDR2: SGHAT and FQNNGV. V shed 3 bases and J shed 6 bases, with 11 bases lying between them. This chain's CDR3 is CASSFTGTSGELFF. CDR3 coding DNA: TGTGCCAGCAGCTTTACAGGGACCTCCGGGGAGCTGTTTTTT.

The V call is TRBV7-6, the J call TRBJ2-3, with 15 bases that match TRBD2. Trimming took 5 bases from V and 1 from J; bases not matched to a gene: 7. Germline V gene sequence: CDR1 SGHVS, CDR2 FNYEAQ. The CDR3 consists of 18 residues. CDR3 loop: CASSPGTSGRWGTDTQYF. The CDR3 DNA is TGTGCCAGCAGCCCCGGGACTAGCGGGAGGTGGGGCACAGATACGCAGTATTTT.

This clone was found once. The chain recombines TRBV15 with TRBJ1-5; D is unclear. Deletions cut 2 bases from V and 1 base from J, with 3 bases between. This CDR3 has 13 amino acids. The V gene's germline CDR1 is LNHNV and CDR2 YYDKDF (reference sequence). The CDR3 loop reads CATSRQSNQPQHF. The CDR3 DNA is TGTGCCACCAGCAGACAGAGCAATCAGCCCCAGCATTTT.

The chain recombines TRBV5-1 with TRBJ1-1; 12 nucleotides agree with TRBD1. Germline V gives CDR1 SGHRS, CDR2 YFSETQ. The length of the CDR3 is 15 residues. Trimming at V came to 7 bases and at J to 4 bases, leaving 8 bases not matched to a gene. The CDR3 nucleotides read TGCGCCAGCGGTTCCGGGACAGGGGGCGTCACTGAAGCTTTCTTT. As protein: CASGSGTGGVTEAFF. The full variable domain, in which reference TRBV5-1 and TRBJ1-1 provide the parts outside the CDR3, is KAGVTQTPRYLIKTRGQQVTLSCSPISGHRSVSWYQQTPGQGLQFLFEYFSETQRNKGNFPGRFSGRQFSNSRSEMNVSTLELGDSALYLCASGSGTGGVTEAFFGQGTRLTVV.

The chain joins TRBV6-1 to TRBJ2-3, with D unresolved. The CDR3 is made up of 11 amino acids. Trimming stripped 7 bases from V and 3 bases from J, with 5 bases between. In germline, CDR1 is MNHNS, CDR2 SASEGT. The CDR3 DNA reads TGTGCCAGCACGATGACAGATACGCAGTATTTT. Protein sequence: CASTMTDTQYF.

The V and J genes are TRBV2 and TRBJ2-2; TRBD1 agrees at 7 bases. In germline, CDR1 is SNHLY, CDR2 FYNNEI. The CDR3 consists of 14 residues. The V segment lost 8 bases and the J segment 2 bases; nucleotides outside the gene matches: 5. This CDR3 reads CASGGTANTGELFF. CDR3 DNA: TGTGCCAGCGGTGGGACAGCCAACACCGGGGAGCTGTTTTTT.